The 31 T cell receptor beta chains below come from one sample, sequenced in a study of vaccination and CD4 T cells after COVID-19. Indicated treatment: approximately 9-day PBMC culture with coronavirus spike peptide pools or control peptides (ViraFEST assay). No antigen has been assigned to these receptors. Sequenced with the Oncomine TCR Beta short-read assay was DNA taken from cultured CD4+ T cells. Each CDR3 protein gets one entry after TCRdb re-called the PCR reads with MiXCR. The table shows approximately 20,000 distinct CDR3 sequences, with about 50% occurring only once. The sample consisted of CD4+ T cells from blood, cultured in vitro. These receptor sequences come from a human donor who had recovered from COVID-19.

This clonotype was counted only a few times. This chain joins TRBV7-8 and TRBJ2-1; D is uncertain. The germline V gene has CDR1 SGHVS and CDR2 FQNEAQ. The V end lost 0 bases, the J end lost 4 bases, and 4 bases lay between the germline ends. The CDR3 is 13 amino acids. The DNA of the CDR3 is TGTGCCAGCAGCTTAGCGAATTACAATGAGCAGTTCTTC. It codes for CASSLANYNEQFF. The whole variable domain, filled in from reference TRBV7-8 and TRBJ2-1, reads GAGVSQSPRYKVAKRGQDVALRCDPISGHVSLFWYQQALGQGPEFLTYFQNEAQLDKSGLPSDRFFAERPEGSVSTLKIQRTQQEDSAVYLCASSLANYNEQFFGPGTRLTVL.

This clonotype was recorded once. This sequence joins TRBV19 and TRBJ2-5; D is unclear. The V and J ends lost 7 bases and 5 bases respectively, with 20 bases between them. CDR1 and CDR2 from the germline V gene are LNHDA and SQIVND (reference sequence). The CDR3 is 15 amino acids. CDR3 coding DNA: TGTGCCAGTAATCCTGGAATGACTCCCCGGGAGACCCAGTACTTC. This codes for CASNPGMTPRETQYF.

V and J are TRBV11-3 and TRBJ2-5, with unresolved D. The CDR3 is 13 residues long. V was clipped by 3 bases and J by 3 bases, with 8 bases between them. Germline CDR1 SGHNT, CDR2 YENEEA. The CDR3 nucleotides read TGTGCCAGCAGCTTTGGGTCCAAAGAGACCCAGTACTTC. Protein product: CASSFGSKETQYF.

V usage is TRBV20-1 and J usage is TRBJ1-3; D is perhaps TRBD1 (5 bases). This CDR3 is 13 amino acids long. Germline V gives CDR1 DFQATT, CDR2 SNEGSKA (reference sequence). Trimming left V 2 bases short and J 3 bases short, with 8 bases between. In nucleotides, the CDR3 is TGCAGTGCTAGACTGACAGATGGAAACACCATATATTTT. It translates to CSARLTDGNTIYF.

The chain is built from TRBV15 and TRBJ1-3; 8 bases are shared with TRBD1. Germline V CDR1 and CDR2: LNHNV, YYDKDF (reference sequence). CDR3 length equals 13 residues. Unmatched junction bases numbered 6, after V lost 0 bases and J lost 14 bases. CDR3 loop: CATSRDGGGQVYF. The CDR3 nucleotides are TGTGCCACCAGCAGAGATGGGGGGGGACAGGTATATTTT.

This clonotype has a handful of counts. V and J are TRBV20-1 and TRBJ2-1, with 10 positions matching TRBD2. Trimming cost V 6 bases and J 4 bases; bases outside gene matches: 6. Germline V gene lookup returns CDR1 DFQATT and CDR2 SNEGSKA (reference sequence). There are 14 residues in the CDR3. CDR3 DNA sequence: TGCAGTGCAAAGAATAGCGGGGGGTACAATGAGCAGTTCTTC. Translating gives CSAKNSGGYNEQFF.

This chain joins TRBV27 and TRBJ2-1, with TRBD1 matching 7 bases. The CDR3 has 16 amino acids. After removal of 3 bases from V and 4 bases from J, the junction contained 9 bases not matched to a gene. Germline V lookup: CDR1 MNHEY, CDR2 SMNVEV (reference sequence). DNA of the CDR3: TGTGCCAGCAGTTTTGAATACCGACAGGGTTACAATGAGCAGTTCTTC. This sequence encodes CASSFEYRQGYNEQFF.

This sequence joins TRBV28 and TRBJ2-5; 13 positions agree with TRBD2. This CDR3 has 16 amino acids. The germline V gene has CDR1 MDHEN and CDR2 SYDVKM. The J segment lost 2 bases and the V segment lost 5 bases, leaving 5 bases of the junction unmatched. The DNA for the CDR3 is TGTGCCAGCAGTAGTCCGGGACTAGCGGGACAAGAGACCCAGTACTTC. It specifies CASSSPGLAGQETQYF.

This chain links TRBV7-9 with TRBJ2-7, with D possibly TRBD1 on 6 matching bases. Germline loops: CDR1 SEHNR, CDR2 FQNEAQ (reference sequence). Trimming took off 2 bases at V and 6 bases at J, with 8 bases between the two ends. The CDR3 has 12 amino acids. CDR3 amino acids: CASSLSRGEQYF. The DNA for the CDR3 is TGTGCCAGCAGCTTAAGCAGGGGCGAGCAGTACTTC.

This clonotype was counted a few times. A junction boundary mismatches the germline segment, possibly from a read error. The gene calls are TRBV6-2 or TRBV6-3 and TRBJ2-1; D perhaps matches TRBD2 (5 bases). CDR1 MNHEY and CDR2 SVGEGT come from the germline V gene. CDR3 length: 12 residues. In nucleotides, the CDR3 is TGTGCCAGCAGTTACGGGAACGGGGTCGGTGTCTTC. This encodes CASSYGNGVGVF.

This rearrangement joins TRBV7-8 to TRBJ2-4; D is undetermined. Per the germline V gene, CDR1 is SGHVS and CDR2 is FQNEAQ. The ends were cut back, 3 bases at V and 1 base at J, with 4 bases in the middle. The CDR3 is made up of 13 amino acids. CDR3 nucleotides: TGTGCCAGCAGCTTTCGGGCCAAAAACATTCAGTACTTC. Its protein is CASSFRAKNIQYF.

The CDR3 loop reads CASSSPALAGGRNEQFF. The CDR3 region has the DNA TGTGCCAGCAGTTCACCCGCGTTAGCGGGGGGGCGTAATGAGCAGTTCTTC. The chain recombines TRBV27 with TRBJ2-1, with TRBD2 matching over 11 bases. CDR3 length: 17 amino acids. Germline CDR1 MNHEY, CDR2 SMNVEV (reference sequence). The J segment lost 7 bases and the V segment lost 4 bases, leaving 12 bases of the junction unmatched.

The J gene is TRBJ2-6, the V gene TRBV5-1; D is perhaps TRBD1 (5 bases). CDR3 size: 18 residues. V was trimmed by 0 bases and J by 0 bases, leaving 13 bases between them. Germline CDR1 and CDR2: SGHRS and YFSETQ. CDR3 region: CASSLGAGPTSGANVLTF. The CDR3 DNA reads TGCGCCAGCAGCTTGGGGGCAGGGCCAACCTCTGGGGCCAACGTCCTGACTTTC.

CDR3 DNA sequence: TGCAGTGCTAGGGGGCCCTCTACTAGCGGGAGAGGGGACAATGAGCAGTTCTTC. It encodes CSARGPSTSGRGDNEQFF. This chain connects TRBV20-1 to TRBJ2-1; 11 bases agree with TRBD2. Trimming removed 3 bases from V and 5 bases from J; junction bases left unmatched: 15. CDR3 length: 18 amino acids. Germline lookup yields CDR1 DFQATT and CDR2 SNEGSKA (reference sequence).

This clonotype was found a few times. This rearrangement joins TRBV20-1 to TRBJ1-2; TRBD1 agrees at 7 bases. The junction had 7 bases not matched to a gene; V was cut back by 0 bases and J by 3 bases. CDR3 length: 15 residues. The germline CDR1 and CDR2 sequences are DFQATT and SNEGSKA (reference sequence). The CDR3 protein is CSARDSRGQYYGYTF. CDR3 DNA: TGCAGTGCTAGAGATTCGAGGGGGCAGTACTATGGCTACACCTTC.

The chain uses TRBV28 and TRBJ2-5; 7 bases match TRBD2. Germline V gene data show CDR1 as MDHEN and CDR2 as SYDVKM. There are 15 residues in the CDR3. The V segment lost 6 bases and the J segment 3 bases; nucleotides outside the gene matches: 10. The DNA of the CDR3 is TGTGCCAGCAGCCCCTCTGGACTAGGTGAAGAGACCCAGTACTTC. This sequence encodes CASSPSGLGEETQYF.

The chain uses TRBV5-1 and TRBJ2-2; no definite D call. The V end was cut by 0 bases, the J end by 4 bases, with 4 bases between. In germline, CDR1 is SGHRS, CDR2 YFSETQ. This CDR3 has 13 amino acids. The CDR3 sequence: CASSLGSTGELFF. The CDR3 nucleotides are TGCGCCAGCAGCTTGGGGAGCACCGGGGAGCTGTTTTTT.

This clonotype was seen only a few times. This chain links TRBV6-5 with TRBJ1-5; the D is unclear. Germline CDR1 reads MNHEY; CDR2 reads SVGAGI. Trimming stripped 3 bases from V and 7 bases from J, with 7 bases between. The CDR3 sequence is 12 residues long. CDR3 sequence: CASSYLEQPQHF. CDR3 bases: TGTGCCAGCAGTTATTTGGAACAGCCCCAGCATTTT.

V is TRBV10-1 and J is TRBJ2-2; unclear D gene. From germline, CDR1 is WNHNN and CDR2 SYGVQD (reference sequence). Trimming left V 2 bases short and J 5 bases short, with 12 bases between. The CDR3 is 15 residues long. The CDR3 coding sequence is TGCGCCAGCAGTGAGGCAGGAGCCTTGACCGGGGAGCTGTTTTTT. Translation gives CASSEAGALTGELFF.

The genes are TRBV20-1 and TRBJ2-7, with TRBD2 matching 10 bases. CDR3 length equals 16 residues. After removal of 2 bases from V and 2 bases from J, the junction contained 9 bases not matched to a gene. Germline assignment: CDR1 DFQATT and CDR2 SNEGSKA (reference sequence). The CDR3 nucleotides are TGCAGTGCTAGATTCCCTCGACTAGCGGGCACCTACGAGCAGTACTTC. Its protein is CSARFPRLAGTYEQYF.

With regard to this clonotype: At one end the junction does not follow the germline gene, possibly because of a read error. This chain uses TRBV20-1 with TRBJ1-2; weak D call: TRBD1 (6 bases). Germline loops: CDR1 DFQATT, CDR2 SNEGSKA (reference sequence). This CDR3 is 16 amino acids long. Here the CDR3 reads CSARAIQGSRARGTSF. CDR3 coding DNA: TGCAGTGCTAGAGCTATCCAGGGGAGTCGGGCTAGGGGAACAAGCTTC.

The rearrangement uses TRBV5-1 and TRBJ2-1, with 7 bases matching TRBD2. Germline V CDR1 and CDR2: SGHRS, YFSETQ. This CDR3 region has 17 residues. V lost 5 bases, J lost 0 bases, and 11 bases stayed unmatched. CDR3 amino acids: CASRPRGRTSSYNEQFF. In DNA, the CDR3 is TGCGCCAGCAGACCACGTGGTCGGACTAGCTCCTACAATGAGCAGTTCTTC.

CDR3 coding DNA: TGTGCCAGCAGTTACTCTTGGGGGAAGGGGGACTATGGCTACACCTTC. Translation gives CASSYSWGKGDYGYTF. The chain uses TRBV6-5 and TRBJ1-2; a possible D gene is TRBD1 (6 bases). Trimming took off 0 bases at V and 3 bases at J, with 14 bases between the two ends. Germline values: CDR1 MNHEY, CDR2 SVGAGI. This CDR3 is built from 16 residues.

The V and J genes are TRBV24-1 and TRBJ2-3, with D maybe TRBD1 (6 bases). This CDR3 has 16 residues. The germline gives CDR1 KGHDR, CDR2 SFDVKD. V was shortened by 3 bases and J by 2 bases, with 14 bases between the two germline ends. CDR3 nucleotides: TGTGCCACCAGTGATCACCGGGACACTAACACAGATACGCAGTATTTT. Protein sequence: CATSDHRDTNTDTQYF.

This clonotype was recorded a few times. V gene TRBV19 combines with J gene TRBJ1-2, with TRBD1 as a possible D gene (6 bases). V lost 6 bases to trimming and J lost 7 bases, with 24 bases between them. CDR1 is LNHDA and CDR2 is SQIVND in the germline V gene (reference sequence). This CDR3 has 16 amino acids. CDR3 bases: TGTGCCAGTAGCTCCTCCTCGACAGGCTTTGGAGGTGGCTACACCTTC. Translated, it gives CASSSSSTGFGGGYTF.

This clonotype occurred a few times. The chain recombines TRBV20-1 with TRBJ2-5, with D perhaps TRBD2 (6 bases). V gave up 5 bases and J gave up 2 bases, with 15 bases separating them. The CDR3 loop spans 14 amino acids. Germline V lookup: CDR1 DFQATT, CDR2 SNEGSKA (reference sequence). The CDR3 DNA reads as TGCAGTGCTCTCCGGGGCGGGACTCAAGAGACCCAGTACTTC. It is translated as CSALRGGTQETQYF.

By sample share, this clonotype is medium-sized. The chain has TRBV24-1 and TRBJ2-3; D not resolved. Trimming left V 5 bases short and J 3 bases short, with 14 bases between. Germline V gene data show CDR1 as KGHDR and CDR2 as SFDVKD. This CDR3 is built from 15 residues. CDR3 DNA: TGTGCCACCAGTGTCGGGTCCCCTCAAACAGATACGCAGTATTTT. This translates into CATSVGSPQTDTQYF.

The chain recombines TRBV7-9 with TRBJ1-1; TRBD1 is a possible D gene (6 bases). Germline assignment: CDR1 SEHNR and CDR2 FQNEAQ (reference sequence). V was pared by 3 bases and J by 5 bases, with 13 bases between. This CDR3 region has 14 residues. This chain's CDR3 is CASSLGGTGTEAFF. The CDR3 DNA sequence: TGTGCCAGCAGCTTGGGGGGCACAGGGACTGAAGCTTTCTTT.

V and J are TRBV7-8 and TRBJ2-1; no definite D call. The better agreement between TRBJ2-7 and the DNA end casts doubt on the J call. The germline V gene encodes CDR1 SGHVS and CDR2 FQNEAQ. The CDR3 has 14 amino acids. In nucleotides, the CDR3 is TGTGCCAGCAGCTTAGCACGGATGAGCTACGAGCAGTACTTC. Translated, it gives CASSLARMSYEQYF.

The CDR3 region is CASSRHMDTEAFF. The CDR3 bases are TGTGCCAGCAGCCGACATATGGACACTGAAGCTTTCTTT. This sequence joins TRBV7-3 and TRBJ1-1, with D hard to call. V was shortened by 5 bases and J by 3 bases, with 10 bases between the two germline ends. Germline V CDR1 and CDR2: SGHTA, FQGTGA. This CDR3 has 13 amino acids.

V gene TRBV21-1 combines with J gene TRBJ2-3. TRBV21-1 is given as a pseudogene. This CDR3 is built from 18 residues. The CDR3, as DNA: TGTGCCAGCAGCATAAGATGGCGTGCAGTCTTCCAGGCAGATACGCAGTATTTT. As protein: CASSIRWRAVFQADTQYF.